This entry lists 2 T cell receptor beta chains sequenced from one sample in a study of post-analysis software for immune sequencing data. Study results and limitations: Five or six TRBV segments, TRBV5-6, TRBV5-1 and TRBV20-1 among them, were found more frequent in patients than controls.

Researchers reported that TCR beta cDNA libraries carried unique molecular identifiers. TCRdb passed the PCR reads through MiXCR, listing each CDR3 protein once. The data show over 700,000 distinct CDR3 sequences, less than 35% seen once. For these receptors, no antigen is known. Specimen: blood. The receptors were sampled from a girl under 18 with multiple sclerosis.

This chain connects TRBV7-9 to TRBJ1-1; D is ambiguous. CDR1 is SEHNR, CDR2 FQNEAQ, per germline (reference sequence). The ends were cut back, 7 bases at V and 3 bases at J, with 15 bases in the middle. CDR3 size: 14 residues. The CDR3 DNA reads as TGTGCCAGCACCCCTTCGTCGGGGTACACTGAAGCTTTCTTT. It translates to CASTPSSGYTEAFF.

The genes are TRBV28 and TRBJ2-1; 16 bases are a match to TRBD2. V lost 7 bases, J lost 7 bases, and 10 bases stayed unmatched. The CDR3 extends over 17 amino acids. Germline V gene lookup returns CDR1 MDHEN and CDR2 SYDVKM. The CDR3 here is CASTTPGLAGGRNEQFF. The CDR3 DNA follows: TGTGCCAGCACCACGCCGGGACTAGCGGGAGGGCGAAATGAGCAGTTCTTC.